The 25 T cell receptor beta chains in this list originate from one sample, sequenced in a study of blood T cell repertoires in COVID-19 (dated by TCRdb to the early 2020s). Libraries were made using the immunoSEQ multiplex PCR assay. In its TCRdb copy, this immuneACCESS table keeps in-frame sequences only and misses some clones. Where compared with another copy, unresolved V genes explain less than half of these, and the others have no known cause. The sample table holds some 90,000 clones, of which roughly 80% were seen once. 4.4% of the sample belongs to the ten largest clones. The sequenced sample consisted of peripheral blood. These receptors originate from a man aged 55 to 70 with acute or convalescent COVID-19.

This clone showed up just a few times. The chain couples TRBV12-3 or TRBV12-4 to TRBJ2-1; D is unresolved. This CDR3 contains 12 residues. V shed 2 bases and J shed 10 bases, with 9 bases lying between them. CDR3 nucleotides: TGTGCCAGCAGTTTACGAGCTAAGGAGCAGTTCTTC. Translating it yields CASSLRAKEQFF.

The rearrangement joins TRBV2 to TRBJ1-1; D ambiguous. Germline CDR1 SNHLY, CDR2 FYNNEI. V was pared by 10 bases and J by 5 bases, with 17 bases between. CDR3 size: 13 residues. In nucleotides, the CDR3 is TGTGCCACCCTACAGTCCCCTAAGACTGAAGCTTTCTTT. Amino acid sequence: CATLQSPKTEAFF.

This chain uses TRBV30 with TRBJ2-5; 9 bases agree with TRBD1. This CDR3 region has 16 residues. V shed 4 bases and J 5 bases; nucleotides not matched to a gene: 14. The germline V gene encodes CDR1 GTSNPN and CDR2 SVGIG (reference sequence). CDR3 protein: CAWNRKGQGVGETQYF. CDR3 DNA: TGTGCCTGGAACCGCAAGGGACAGGGAGTGGGGGAGACCCAGTACTTC.

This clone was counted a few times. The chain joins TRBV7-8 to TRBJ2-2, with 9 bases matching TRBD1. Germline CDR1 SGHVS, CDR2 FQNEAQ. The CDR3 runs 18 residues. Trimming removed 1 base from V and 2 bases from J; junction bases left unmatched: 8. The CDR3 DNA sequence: TGTGCCAGCAGCTTAGTATTTCTGGGACAGGGAAACACCGGGGAGCTGTTTTTT. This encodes CASSLVFLGQGNTGELFF.

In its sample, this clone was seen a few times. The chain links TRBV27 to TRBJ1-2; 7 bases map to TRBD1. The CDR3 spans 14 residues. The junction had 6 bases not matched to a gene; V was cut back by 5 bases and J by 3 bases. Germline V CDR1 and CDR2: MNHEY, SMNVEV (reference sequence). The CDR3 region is CASSLQGLDYGYTF. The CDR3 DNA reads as TGTGCCAGCAGTCTACAGGGGTTGGACTATGGCTACACCTTC.

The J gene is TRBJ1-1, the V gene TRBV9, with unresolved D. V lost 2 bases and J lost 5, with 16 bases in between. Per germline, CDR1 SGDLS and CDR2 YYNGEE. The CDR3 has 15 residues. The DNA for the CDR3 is TGTGCCAGCAGCGTGACTGGGAGAATGGTGACTGAAGCTTTCTTT. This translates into CASSVTGRMVTEAFF.

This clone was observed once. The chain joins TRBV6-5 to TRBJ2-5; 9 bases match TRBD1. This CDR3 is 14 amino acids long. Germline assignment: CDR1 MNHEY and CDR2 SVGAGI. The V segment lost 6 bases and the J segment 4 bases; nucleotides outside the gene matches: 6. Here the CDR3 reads CASRRQGGGETQYF. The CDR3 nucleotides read TGTGCCAGCAGAAGACAGGGGGGGGGAGAGACCCAGTACTTC.

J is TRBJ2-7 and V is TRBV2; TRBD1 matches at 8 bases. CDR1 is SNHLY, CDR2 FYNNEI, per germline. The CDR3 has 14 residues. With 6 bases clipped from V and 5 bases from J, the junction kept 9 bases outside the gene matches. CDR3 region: CASRATGVGDEQYF. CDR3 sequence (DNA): TGTGCCAGCAGAGCGACAGGGGTTGGCGACGAGCAGTACTTC.

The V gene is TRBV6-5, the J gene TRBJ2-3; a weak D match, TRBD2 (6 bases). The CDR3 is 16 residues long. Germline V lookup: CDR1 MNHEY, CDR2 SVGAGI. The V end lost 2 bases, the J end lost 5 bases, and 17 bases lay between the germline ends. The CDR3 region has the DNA TGTGCCAGCAGTTACGCATCCGGGACTGGACTAGATACGCAGTATTTT. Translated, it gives CASSYASGTGLDTQYF.

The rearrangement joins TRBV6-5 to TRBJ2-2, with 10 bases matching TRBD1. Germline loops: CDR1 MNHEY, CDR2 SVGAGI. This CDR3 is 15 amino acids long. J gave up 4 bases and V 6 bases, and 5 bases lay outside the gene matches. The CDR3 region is CASSLDRGRTGELFF. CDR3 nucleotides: TGTGCCAGCAGCCTAGACAGGGGGCGCACCGGGGAGCTGTTTTTT.

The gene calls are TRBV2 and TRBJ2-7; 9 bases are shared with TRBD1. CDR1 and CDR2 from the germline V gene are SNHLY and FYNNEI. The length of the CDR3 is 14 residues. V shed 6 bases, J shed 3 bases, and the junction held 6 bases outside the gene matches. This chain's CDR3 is CASSGQGLGYEQYF. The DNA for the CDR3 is TGTGCCAGCAGCGGACAGGGGCTAGGCTACGAGCAGTACTTC.

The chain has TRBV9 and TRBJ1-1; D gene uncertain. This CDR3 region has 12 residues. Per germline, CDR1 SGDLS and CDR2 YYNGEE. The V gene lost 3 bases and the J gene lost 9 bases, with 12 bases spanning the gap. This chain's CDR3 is CASSGEAPKAFF. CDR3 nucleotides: TGTGCCAGCAGCGGAGAGGCCCCAAAAGCTTTCTTT. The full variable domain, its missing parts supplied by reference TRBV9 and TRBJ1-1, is DSGVTQTPKHLITATGQRVTLRCSPRSGDLSVYWYQQSLDQGLQFLIQYYNGEERAKGNILERFSAQQFPDLHSELNLSSLELGDSALYFCASSGEAPKAFFGQGTRLTVV.

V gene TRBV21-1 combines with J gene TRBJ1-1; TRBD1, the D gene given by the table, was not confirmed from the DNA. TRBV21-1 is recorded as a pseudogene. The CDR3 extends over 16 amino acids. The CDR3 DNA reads TGTGCCAGCAGCACAAGGACAGGGGGCGCGAACACTGAAGCTTTCTTT. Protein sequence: CASSTRTGGANTEAFF.

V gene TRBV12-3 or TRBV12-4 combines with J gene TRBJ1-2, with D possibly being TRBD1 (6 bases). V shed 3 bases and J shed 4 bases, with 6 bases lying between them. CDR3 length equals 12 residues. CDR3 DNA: TGTGCCAGCAGTTTGGGGGCCTATGGCTACACCTTC. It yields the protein CASSLGAYGYTF.

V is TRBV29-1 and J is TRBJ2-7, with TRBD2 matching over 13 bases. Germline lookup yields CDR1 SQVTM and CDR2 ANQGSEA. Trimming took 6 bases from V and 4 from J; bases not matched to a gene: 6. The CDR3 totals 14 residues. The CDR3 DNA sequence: TGCAGCGTCGCCGGACTAGCGGGAGCTTACGAGCAGTACTTC. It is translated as CSVAGLAGAYEQYF.

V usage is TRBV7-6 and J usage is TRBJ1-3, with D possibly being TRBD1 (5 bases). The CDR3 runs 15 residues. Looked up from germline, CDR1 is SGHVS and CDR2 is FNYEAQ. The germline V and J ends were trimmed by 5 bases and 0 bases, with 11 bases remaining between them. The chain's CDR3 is CASSARVSSGNTIYF. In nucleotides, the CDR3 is TGTGCCAGCAGCGCCAGGGTTAGCTCTGGAAACACCATATATTTT.

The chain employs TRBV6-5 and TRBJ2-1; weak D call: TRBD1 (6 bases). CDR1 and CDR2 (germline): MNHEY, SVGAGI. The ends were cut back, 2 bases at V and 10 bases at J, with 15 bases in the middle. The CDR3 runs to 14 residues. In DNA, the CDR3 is TGTGCCAGCAGTTACCGAAAGATAGGGGGAGAGCAGTTCTTC. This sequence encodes CASSYRKIGGEQFF.

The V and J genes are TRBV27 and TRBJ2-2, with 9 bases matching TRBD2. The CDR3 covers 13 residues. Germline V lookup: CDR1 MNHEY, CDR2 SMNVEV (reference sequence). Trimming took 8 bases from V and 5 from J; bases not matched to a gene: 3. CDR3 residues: CASRLAGTGELFF. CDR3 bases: TGTGCCAGCCGGCTAGCGGGAACCGGGGAGCTGTTTTTT.

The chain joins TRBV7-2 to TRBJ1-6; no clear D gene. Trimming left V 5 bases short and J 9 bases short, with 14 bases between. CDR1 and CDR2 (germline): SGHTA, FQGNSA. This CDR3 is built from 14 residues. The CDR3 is CASSPAARSSPLHF. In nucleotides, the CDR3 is TGTGCCAGCAGCCCCGCGGCTAGAAGTTCACCCCTCCACTTT.

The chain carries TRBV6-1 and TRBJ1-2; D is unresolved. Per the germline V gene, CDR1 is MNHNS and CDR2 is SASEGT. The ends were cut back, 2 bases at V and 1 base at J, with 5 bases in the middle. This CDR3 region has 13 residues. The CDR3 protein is CASSEFRNYGYTF. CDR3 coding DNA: TGTGCCAGCAGTGAATTCCGTAACTATGGCTACACCTTC.

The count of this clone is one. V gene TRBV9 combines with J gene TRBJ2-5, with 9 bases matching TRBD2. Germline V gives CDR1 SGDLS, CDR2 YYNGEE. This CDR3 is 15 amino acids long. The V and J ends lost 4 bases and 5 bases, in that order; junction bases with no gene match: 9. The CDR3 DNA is TGTGCCAGCAGCCCGCATAGCGGGGGCTGGGAGACCCAGTACTTC. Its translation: CASSPHSGGWETQYF.

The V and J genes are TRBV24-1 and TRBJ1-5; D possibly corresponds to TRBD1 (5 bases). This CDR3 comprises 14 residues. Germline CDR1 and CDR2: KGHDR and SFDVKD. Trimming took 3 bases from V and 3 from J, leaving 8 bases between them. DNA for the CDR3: TGTGCCACCAGTGATGCAGGGTACAATCAGCCCCAGCATTTT. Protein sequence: CATSDAGYNQPQHF.

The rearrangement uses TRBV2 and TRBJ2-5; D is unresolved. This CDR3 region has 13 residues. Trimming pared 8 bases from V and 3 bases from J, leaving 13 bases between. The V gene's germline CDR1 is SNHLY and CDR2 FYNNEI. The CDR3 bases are TGTGCCAGCCTTGATTGGCTTAAAGAGACCCAGTACTTC. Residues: CASLDWLKETQYF.

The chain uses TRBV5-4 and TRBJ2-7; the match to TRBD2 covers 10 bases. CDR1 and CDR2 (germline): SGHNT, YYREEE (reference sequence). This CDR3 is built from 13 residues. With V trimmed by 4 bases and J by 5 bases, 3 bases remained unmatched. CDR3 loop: CASSVLAGDEQYF. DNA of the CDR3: TGTGCCAGCAGCGTTCTAGCGGGAGACGAGCAGTACTTC.

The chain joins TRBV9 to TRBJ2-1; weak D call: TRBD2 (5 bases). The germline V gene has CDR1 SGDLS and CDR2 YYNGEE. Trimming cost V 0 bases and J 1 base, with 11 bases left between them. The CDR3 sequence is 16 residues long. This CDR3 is CASSVAPRGSYNEQFF. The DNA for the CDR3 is TGTGCCAGCAGCGTAGCTCCCCGGGGATCCTACAATGAGCAGTTCTTC.